The entry below gives a single TCR beta chain sequence along with its context. Its antigen is not identified. The data derive from a study of cytomegalovirus exposure and HLA in healthy donors. Whole-study findings and limits: TCR beta V- and J-gene trimming, according to a later analysis, was linked to a missense DCLRE1C variant.

13 Jbeta primers and 60 Vbeta primers were used for the PCR. In the authors' methods: It was a later analysis that counted approximately 81 million unique TCR beta chains, of which about 10 million were shared. Method: immunoSEQ multiplex PCR; TCRdb's copy keeps in-frame clones and lacks some. That table is the source of V, J and clone size, and D and trimming were worked out from the DNA. Here the sample spans around 140,000 clones, 78% being singletons. The V end lost 4 bases, the J end lost 2 bases, and 12 bases lay between the germline ends. Per germline, CDR1 LNHDA and CDR2 SQIVND (reference sequence). The CDR3 spans 15 residues. Every donor was a healthy person donating bone marrow.

Specimen: PBMCs. The rearrangement joins TRBV19 to TRBJ2-1, with a weak D call TRBD2 (5 bases). The TCR comes from a female donor in good health and CMV-seronegative. This chain's CDR3 is CASSRGREAYNEQFF. The CDR3 DNA sequence: TGTGCCAGTAGTAGAGGGAGAGAGGCCTACAATGAGCAGTTCTTC.